Listed here are 20 T cell receptor beta chains from one sample, sequenced in a study of CD4 T cells in relation to SARS-CoV-2 and coronaviruses. Here immunoSEQ multiplex PCR was the method, and the copy in TCRdb shows in-frame clones only, minus some. This sample yields 60,000 to 65,000 clones, of which 94% are seen a single time; around 0.14% belongs to the top ten. CD4+ T cells from unexposed donors were obtained before the COVID-19 pandemic (2011-2018). Sequenced: naive CD4+ T cells from PBMCs. Subset in this sample: naive CD4+ T cells isolated by negative enrichment. The origin of the receptors is a human donor in good health.

This chain links TRBV10-1 with TRBJ2-7; TRBD2 aligns across 9 bases. Looked up from germline, CDR1 is WNHNN and CDR2 is SYGVQD (reference sequence). The CDR3 covers 15 residues. The V gene end was trimmed by 2 bases and the J gene end by 7 bases; junction bases not matched to a gene: 9. The CDR3 spells CASSEISGGRGEQYF. In nucleotides, the CDR3 is TGCGCCAGCAGTGAGATTAGCGGGGGCAGAGGTGAGCAGTACTTC.

The chain employs TRBV6-1 and TRBJ2-1; D uncertain. Germline assignment: CDR1 MNHNS and CDR2 SASEGT. Trimming shortened V by 0 bases and J by 7 bases, and 4 bases separated the two germline ends. This CDR3 comprises 12 residues. The CDR3 DNA is TGTGCCAGCAGTGAAGCGTGGAATGAGCAGTTCTTC. Translated, it gives CASSEAWNEQFF.

This chain joins TRBV3-1 (or the pseudogene TRBV3-2) and TRBJ2-5, with TRBD1 as a possible D gene (6 bases). There are 17 residues in the CDR3. From germline, CDR1 is LGHDT and CDR2 YNNKEL (reference sequence). V was pared by 3 bases and J by 2 bases, with 19 bases between. The CDR3 DNA follows: TGTGCCAGCAGCCAGGACAGTTTTTATAAACAGCAAGAGACCCAGTACTTC. It is translated as CASSQDSFYKQQETQYF.

The chain carries TRBV20-1 and TRBJ1-5; D possibly corresponds to TRBD1 (5 bases). CDR1 DFQATT and CDR2 SNEGSKA come from the germline V gene (reference sequence). The CDR3 has 11 amino acids. V lost 6 bases and J lost 6, with 9 bases in between. The CDR3 DNA reads as TGCAGTGCGGGGGGAAGTCAGCCCCAGCATTTT. Translated: CSAGGSQPQHF.

CDR3: CASSYTPTGRSVEQYF. CDR3 DNA sequence: TGTGCCAGCAGTTACACACCGACCGGCAGGAGCGTCGAGCAGTACTTC. The V gene is TRBV6-6, the J gene TRBJ2-7, with D hard to call. This CDR3 region has 16 residues. The germline CDR1 and CDR2 sequences are MNHNY and SVGAGI (reference sequence). V dropped 2 bases and J dropped 6 bases, with 20 bases sitting between them.

V gene TRBV5-1 combines with J gene TRBJ1-4; 8 positions match TRBD1. Trimming took 0 bases from V and 6 from J; bases not matched to a gene: 4. The CDR3 has 15 amino acids. Germline-derived CDR1 and CDR2 are SGHRS and YFSETQ. CDR3 residues: CASSLVAGGYEKLFF. In DNA form, the CDR3 reads TGCGCCAGCAGCTTGGTGGCAGGGGGCTATGAAAAACTGTTTTTT.

The CDR3 spells CASSIARDKNGYTF. The CDR3 DNA is TGTGCCAGTAGTATAGCGAGGGACAAGAATGGCTACACCTTC. The chain employs TRBV19 and TRBJ1-2; D is perhaps TRBD1 (6 bases). This CDR3 spans 14 amino acids. Between the trimmed V and J ends, which lost 1 base and 6 bases, there was a span of 12 bases. Germline assignment: CDR1 LNHDA and CDR2 SQIVND (reference sequence).

The J gene is TRBJ1-1, the V gene TRBV3-1 (or the pseudogene TRBV3-2); D call uncertain. Germline CDR1 LGHDT, CDR2 YNNKEL (reference sequence). Trimming pared 1 base from V and 1 base from J, leaving 4 bases between. The CDR3 runs to 13 residues. The CDR3 DNA reads as TGTGCCAGCAGCCAAGGACAGAACACTGAAGCTTTCTTT. It is translated as CASSQGQNTEAFF.

J is TRBJ2-2 and V is TRBV12-3 or TRBV12-4; D ambiguous. The CDR3 is 12 residues long. Deletions cut 6 bases from V and 8 bases from J, with 10 bases between. The DNA of the CDR3 is TGTGCCAGCAGAAAGGAGACGGGGGAGCTGTTTTTT. Amino acid sequence: CASRKETGELFF.

The rearrangement joins TRBV5-1 to TRBJ1-1, with D tentatively TRBD1 (6 bases). There are 16 residues in the CDR3. Trimming took 0 bases from V and 0 from J, leaving 12 bases between them. The germline CDR1 and CDR2 sequences are SGHRS and YFSETQ. The CDR3, as DNA: TGCGCCAGCAGCTTGGAGGCAGGGGAGGTGAACACTGAAGCTTTCTTT. It is translated as CASSLEAGEVNTEAFF.

The chain links TRBV18 to TRBJ2-2; maybe TRBD2 (5 bases). Trimming removed 1 base from V and 0 bases from J, with 9 bases in between. Germline V CDR1 and CDR2: KGHSH, LQKENI. The CDR3 consists of 16 residues. Written as DNA, the CDR3 is TGTGCCAGCTCACCACAGGAGGTATCGAACACCGGGGAGCTGTTTTTT. Residues: CASSPQEVSNTGELFF.

The gene calls are TRBV28 and TRBJ2-7; D not certain. The V end lost 7 bases, the J end lost 2 bases, and 15 bases lay between the germline ends. Germline V lookup: CDR1 MDHEN, CDR2 SYDVKM. The CDR3 length is 14 residues. DNA of the CDR3: TGTGCCAGCAAAGAACCACGACCTCCCTACGAGCAGTACTTC. Its protein product is CASKEPRPPYEQYF.

The chain carries TRBV7-9 and TRBJ2-5; D may be TRBD1 or TRBD2 (6 bases each). Trimming removed 0 bases at V and 4 bases at J, with 12 bases between. CDR3 length: 15 amino acids. CDR1 and CDR2 (germline): SEHNR, FQNEAQ (reference sequence). DNA for the CDR3: TGTGCCAGCAGCTTAGCGAGGGGGGATGGAGAGACCCAGTACTTC. Translated: CASSLARGDGETQYF.

V usage is TRBV5-1 and J usage is TRBJ2-7; no reliable D call. Trimming removed 0 bases from V and 3 bases from J, with 10 bases in between. Per germline, CDR1 SGHRS and CDR2 YFSETQ. The CDR3 sequence is 14 residues long. The CDR3 loop reads CASSLGGPYYEQYF. In DNA form, the CDR3 reads TGCGCCAGCAGCTTGGGGGGTCCTTACTACGAGCAGTACTTC.

This clone has a handful of counts. The chain recombines TRBV24-1 with TRBJ1-2, with TRBD1 matching 9 bases. Germline-derived CDR1 and CDR2 are KGHDR and SFDVKD. With V trimmed by 5 bases and J by 4 bases, 1 base remained unmatched. There are 13 residues in the CDR3. CDR3 region: CATSGTGVYGYTF. The CDR3 DNA reads as TGTGCCACCAGTGGGACAGGGGTCTATGGCTACACCTTC.

This chain links TRBV5-5 with TRBJ2-3; D is undetermined. The CDR3 has 14 residues. V was clipped by 0 bases and J by 3 bases, with 8 bases between them. Germline V lookup: CDR1 SGHKS, CDR2 YYEKEE (reference sequence). CDR3 protein: CASSLVHETDTQYF. In DNA, the CDR3 is TGTGCCAGCAGCTTGGTCCACGAAACAGATACGCAGTATTTT.

The V and J genes are TRBV28 and TRBJ1-1, with 10 bases that match TRBD1. There are 15 residues in the CDR3. Germline values: CDR1 MDHEN, CDR2 SYDVKM. Trimming took 5 bases from V and 7 from J; bases not matched to a gene: 10. CDR3 amino acids: CASSPVDRGQNEAFF. Written as DNA, the CDR3 is TGTGCCAGCAGTCCGGTAGACAGGGGGCAGAATGAAGCTTTCTTT.

The chain carries TRBV24-1 and TRBJ1-1; TRBD1 matches at 10 bases. After removal of 2 bases from V and 4 bases from J, the junction contained 3 bases not matched to a gene. The CDR3 extends over 15 amino acids. The germline V gene has CDR1 KGHDR and CDR2 SFDVKD. The CDR3 region is CATSDSDRGGTEAFF. Here the CDR3 DNA reads TGTGCCACCAGTGATTCGGACAGGGGGGGCACTGAAGCTTTCTTT.

The rearrangement uses TRBV7-3 and TRBJ2-1, with 10 bases aligning to TRBD2. Germline-derived CDR1 and CDR2 are SGHTA and FQGTGA. The CDR3 totals 16 residues. V trimming: 2 bases; J trimming: 9 bases; junction bases outside the gene matches: 10. CDR3 region: CASSLLPAGGMGEQFF. The CDR3 DNA reads TGTGCCAGCAGCTTATTACCAGCGGGAGGGATGGGTGAGCAGTTCTTC.

The rearrangement links TRBV5-3 to TRBJ1-1, with D maybe TRBD1 (6 bases). TRBV5-3 is an ORF, with its function uncertain. Deletions cut 4 bases from V and 11 bases from J, with 18 bases between. CDR3 size: 13 residues. CDR3 DNA: TGTGCCAGAAGCACCAGACAGGTACATTGGGCTTTCTTT. Amino acid sequence: CARSTRQVHWAFF.